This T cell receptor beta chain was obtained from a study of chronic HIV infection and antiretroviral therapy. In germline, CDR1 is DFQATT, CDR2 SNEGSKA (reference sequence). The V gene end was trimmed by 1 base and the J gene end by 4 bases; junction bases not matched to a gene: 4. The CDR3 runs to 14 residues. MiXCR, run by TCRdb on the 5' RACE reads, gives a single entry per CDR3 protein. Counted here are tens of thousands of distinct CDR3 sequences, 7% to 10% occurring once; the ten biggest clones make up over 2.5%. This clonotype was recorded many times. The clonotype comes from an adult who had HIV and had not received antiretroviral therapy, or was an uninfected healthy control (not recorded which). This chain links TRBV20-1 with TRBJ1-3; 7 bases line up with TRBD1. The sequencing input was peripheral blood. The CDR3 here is CSARVTGSGNTIYF. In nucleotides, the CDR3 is TGCAGTGCTAGAGTGACAGGGTCAGGAAACACCATATATTTT.